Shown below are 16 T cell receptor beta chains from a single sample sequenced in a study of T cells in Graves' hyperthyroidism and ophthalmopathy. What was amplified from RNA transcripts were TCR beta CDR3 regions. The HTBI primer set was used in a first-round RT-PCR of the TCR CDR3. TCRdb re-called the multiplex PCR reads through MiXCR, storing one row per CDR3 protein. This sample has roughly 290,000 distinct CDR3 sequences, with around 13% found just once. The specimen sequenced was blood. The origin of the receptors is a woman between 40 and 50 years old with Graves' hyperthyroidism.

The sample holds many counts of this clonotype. This chain's CDR3 is CASGVEREGAEQYF. The DNA for the CDR3 is TGTGCCAGCGGGGTTGAGCGGGAGGGCGCTGAGCAGTACTTC. The rearrangement joins TRBV28 to TRBJ2-7; 10 bases line up with TRBD2. The CDR3 has 14 residues. V lost 8 bases, J lost 7 bases, and 11 bases stayed unmatched. Germline lookup yields CDR1 MDHEN and CDR2 SYDVKM.

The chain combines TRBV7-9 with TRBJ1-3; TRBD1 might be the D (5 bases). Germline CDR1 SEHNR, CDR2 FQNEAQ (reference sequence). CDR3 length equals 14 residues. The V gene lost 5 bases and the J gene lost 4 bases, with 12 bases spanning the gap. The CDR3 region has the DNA TGTGCCAGCAGCACCACGGGGGTCGGAAACACCATATATTTT. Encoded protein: CASSTTGVGNTIYF.

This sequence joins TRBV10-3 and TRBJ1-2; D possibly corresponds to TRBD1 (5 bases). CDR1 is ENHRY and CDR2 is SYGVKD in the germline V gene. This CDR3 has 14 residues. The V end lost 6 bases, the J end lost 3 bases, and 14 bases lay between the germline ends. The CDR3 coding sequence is TGTGCCATCAGCCCCAGTCCAGGGCACTATGGCTACACCTTC. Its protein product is CAISPSPGHYGYTF.

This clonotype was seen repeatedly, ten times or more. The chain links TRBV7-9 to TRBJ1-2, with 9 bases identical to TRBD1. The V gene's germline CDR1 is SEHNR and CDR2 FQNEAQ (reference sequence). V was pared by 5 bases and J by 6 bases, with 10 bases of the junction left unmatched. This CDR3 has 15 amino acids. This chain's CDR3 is CASSPPDRGAHGYTF. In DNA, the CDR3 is TGTGCCAGCAGCCCCCCGGACAGGGGCGCCCATGGCTACACCTTC.

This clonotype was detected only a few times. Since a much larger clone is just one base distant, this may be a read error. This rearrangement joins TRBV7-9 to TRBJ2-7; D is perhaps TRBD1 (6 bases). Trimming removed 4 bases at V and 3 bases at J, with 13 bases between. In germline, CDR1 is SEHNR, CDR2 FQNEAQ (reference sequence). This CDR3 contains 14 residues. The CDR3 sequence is CASSWDISGYEQYF. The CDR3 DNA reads TGTGCCAGCAGCTGGGACATCTCGGGCTACGAGCAGTACTTC. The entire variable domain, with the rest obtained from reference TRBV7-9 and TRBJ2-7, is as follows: DTGVSQNPRHKITKRGQNVTFRCDPISEHNRLYWYRQTLGQGPEFLTYFQNEAQLEKSRLLSDRFSAERPKGSFSTLEIQRTEQGDSAMYLCASSWDISGYEQYFGPGTRLTVT.

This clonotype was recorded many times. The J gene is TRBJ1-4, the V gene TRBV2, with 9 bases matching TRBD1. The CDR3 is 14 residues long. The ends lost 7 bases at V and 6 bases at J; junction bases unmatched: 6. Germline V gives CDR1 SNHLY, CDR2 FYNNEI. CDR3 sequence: CASTSGTGYEKLFF. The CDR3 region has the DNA TGTGCCAGCACCTCCGGGACAGGGTATGAAAAACTGTTTTTT.

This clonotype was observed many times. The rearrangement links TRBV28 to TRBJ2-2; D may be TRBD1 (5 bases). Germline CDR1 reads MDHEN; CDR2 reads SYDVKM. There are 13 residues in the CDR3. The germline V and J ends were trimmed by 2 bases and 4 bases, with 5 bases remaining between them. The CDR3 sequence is CASSLDSTGELFF. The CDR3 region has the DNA TGTGCCAGCAGTTTAGACAGCACCGGGGAGCTGTTTTTT.

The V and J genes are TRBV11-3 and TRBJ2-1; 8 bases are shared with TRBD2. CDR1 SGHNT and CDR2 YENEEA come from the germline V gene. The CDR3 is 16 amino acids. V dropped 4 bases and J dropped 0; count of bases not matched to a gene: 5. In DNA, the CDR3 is TGTGCCAGCAGCTCAGAAAGCGGGAGCTCCTACAATGAGCAGTTCTTC. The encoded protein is CASSSESGSSYNEQFF.

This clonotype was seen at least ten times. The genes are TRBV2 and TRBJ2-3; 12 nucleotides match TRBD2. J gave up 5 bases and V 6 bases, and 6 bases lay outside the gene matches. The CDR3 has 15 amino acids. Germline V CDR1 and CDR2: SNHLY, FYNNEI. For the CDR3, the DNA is TGTGCCAGCAGCAGACAGACTAGCGGGGGAGATACGCAGTATTTT. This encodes CASSRQTSGGDTQYF.

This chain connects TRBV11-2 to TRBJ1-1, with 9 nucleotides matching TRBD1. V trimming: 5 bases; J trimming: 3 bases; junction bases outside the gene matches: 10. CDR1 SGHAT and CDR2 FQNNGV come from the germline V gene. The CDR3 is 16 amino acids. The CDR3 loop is CASSRGQGPLDTEAFF. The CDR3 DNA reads TGTGCCAGCAGCCGTGGACAGGGGCCCTTGGACACTGAAGCTTTCTTT.

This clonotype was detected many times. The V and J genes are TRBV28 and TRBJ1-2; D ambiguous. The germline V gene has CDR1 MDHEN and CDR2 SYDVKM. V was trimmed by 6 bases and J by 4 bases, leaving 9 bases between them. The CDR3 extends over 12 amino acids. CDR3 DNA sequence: TGTGCCAGCAGCTACAGTGTCTATGGCTACACCTTC. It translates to CASSYSVYGYTF.

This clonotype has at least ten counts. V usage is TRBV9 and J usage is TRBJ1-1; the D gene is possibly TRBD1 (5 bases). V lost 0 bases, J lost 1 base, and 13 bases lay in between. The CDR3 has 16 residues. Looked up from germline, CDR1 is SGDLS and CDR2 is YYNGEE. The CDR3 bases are TGTGCCAGCAGCGTAGGCCTCCGGGGGGGGAACACTGAAGCTTTCTTT. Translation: CASSVGLRGGNTEAFF.

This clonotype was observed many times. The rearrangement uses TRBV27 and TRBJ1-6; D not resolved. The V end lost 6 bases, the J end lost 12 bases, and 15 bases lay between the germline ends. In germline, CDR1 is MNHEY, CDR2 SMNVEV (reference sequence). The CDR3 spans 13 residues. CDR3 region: CASRFGVLEPLHF. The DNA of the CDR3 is TGTGCCAGCAGATTCGGGGTCTTGGAACCCCTCCACTTT.

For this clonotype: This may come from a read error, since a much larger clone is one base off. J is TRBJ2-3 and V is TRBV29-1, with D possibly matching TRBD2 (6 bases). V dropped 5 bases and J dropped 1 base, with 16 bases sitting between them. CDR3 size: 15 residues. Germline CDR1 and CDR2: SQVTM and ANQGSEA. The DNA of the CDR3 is TGCAGCGTTCCCCCAGGTGGGGAGGGCACAGATACGCAGTATTTT. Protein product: CSVPPGGEGTDTQYF.

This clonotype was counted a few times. CDR3 sequence reads: CAISAHAGQTNTEAFF. CDR3 sequence (DNA): TGTGCCATCAGTGCCCACGCCGGACAGACGAACACTGAAGCTTTCTTT. V and J are TRBV10-3 and TRBJ1-1; TRBD1 is a possible D gene (6 bases). The CDR3 has 16 residues. Between the trimmed V and J ends, which lost 4 bases and 1 base, there was a span of 16 bases. Germline V gene data show CDR1 as ENHRY and CDR2 as SYGVKD.

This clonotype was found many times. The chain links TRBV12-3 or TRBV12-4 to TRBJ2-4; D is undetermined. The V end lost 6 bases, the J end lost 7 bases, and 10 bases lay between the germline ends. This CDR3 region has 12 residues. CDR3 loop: CASRDSRNIQYF. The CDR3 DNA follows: TGTGCCAGCAGAGACTCGAGGAACATTCAGTACTTC.